The clone carrying this T cell receptor (beta chain) appeared a few times. Its antigen is as yet unknown. Trimming left V 4 bases short and J 6 bases short, with 6 bases between. The CDR3 consists of 12 residues. CDR1 MDHEN and CDR2 SYDVKM come from the germline V gene. Here immunoSEQ multiplex PCR was the method, and the copy in TCRdb shows in-frame clones only, minus some. The sample includes some 5,000 clones, about 91% of them seen just once. This entry comes from a study of chemoradiotherapy in HPV16-positive cancers. General study points: For HPV16-positive patients, expanding HPV-responsive T cells associated with longer recurrence-free survival.

V gene TRBV28 combines with J gene TRBJ2-2; D remains ambiguous. The sequence was obtained from a human donor with HPV-associated anogenital cancer. Sequenced material: tumor tissue, taken from a patient who underwent chemoradiotherapy. CDR3 DNA: TGTGCCAGCAGTTCTCTCGCCGGGGAGCTGTTTTTT. This gives the protein CASSSLAGELFF.